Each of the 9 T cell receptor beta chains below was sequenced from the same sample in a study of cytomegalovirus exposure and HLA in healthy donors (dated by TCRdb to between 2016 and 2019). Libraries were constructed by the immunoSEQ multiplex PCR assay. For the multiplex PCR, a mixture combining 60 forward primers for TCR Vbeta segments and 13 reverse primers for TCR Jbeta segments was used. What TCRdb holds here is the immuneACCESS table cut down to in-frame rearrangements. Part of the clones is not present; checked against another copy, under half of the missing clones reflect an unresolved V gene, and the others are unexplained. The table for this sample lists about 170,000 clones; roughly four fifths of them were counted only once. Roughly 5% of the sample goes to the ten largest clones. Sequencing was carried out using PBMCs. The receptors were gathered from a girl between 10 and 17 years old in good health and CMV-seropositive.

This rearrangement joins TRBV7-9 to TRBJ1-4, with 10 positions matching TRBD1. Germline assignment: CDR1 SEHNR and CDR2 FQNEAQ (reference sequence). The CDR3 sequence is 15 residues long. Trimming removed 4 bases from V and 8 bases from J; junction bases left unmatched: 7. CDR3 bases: TGTGCCAGCAGCTCCTGGGACAGGGGAGACGAAAAACTGTTTTTT. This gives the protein CASSSWDRGDEKLFF.

The CDR3 DNA reads TGTGCCAGCAGTTTAGTCGGACAGGGCAACAATCAGCCCCAGCATTTT. It translates to CASSLVGQGNNQPQHF. This chain connects TRBV27 to TRBJ1-5, with TRBD1 matching over 8 bases. The V gene's germline CDR1 is MNHEY and CDR2 SMNVEV (reference sequence). The CDR3 sequence is 16 residues long. V dropped 2 bases and J dropped 3; count of bases not matched to a gene: 6.

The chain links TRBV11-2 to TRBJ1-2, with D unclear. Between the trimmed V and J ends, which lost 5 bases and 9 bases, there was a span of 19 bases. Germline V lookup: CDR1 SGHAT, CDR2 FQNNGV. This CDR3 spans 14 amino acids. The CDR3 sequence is CASSPNAGPRSYTF. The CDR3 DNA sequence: TGTGCCAGCAGCCCTAATGCGGGCCCTCGGAGCTACACCTTC.

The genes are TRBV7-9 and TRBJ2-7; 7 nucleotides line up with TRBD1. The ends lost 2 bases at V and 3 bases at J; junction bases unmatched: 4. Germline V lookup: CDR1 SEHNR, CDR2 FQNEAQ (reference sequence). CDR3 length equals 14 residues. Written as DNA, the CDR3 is TGTGCCAGCAGCTTAAGTGGACAGGTCTACGAGCAGTACTTC. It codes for CASSLSGQVYEQYF.

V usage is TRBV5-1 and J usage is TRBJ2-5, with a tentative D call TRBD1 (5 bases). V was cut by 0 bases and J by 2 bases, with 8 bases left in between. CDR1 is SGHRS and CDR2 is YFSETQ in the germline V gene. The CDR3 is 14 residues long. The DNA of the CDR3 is TGCGCCAGCAGCTTGGCGACAGTACAAGAGACCCAGTACTTC. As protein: CASSLATVQETQYF.

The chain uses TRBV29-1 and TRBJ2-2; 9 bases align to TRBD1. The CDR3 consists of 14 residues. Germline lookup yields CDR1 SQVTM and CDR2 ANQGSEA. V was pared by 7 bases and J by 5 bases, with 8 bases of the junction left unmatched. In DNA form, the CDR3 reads TGCAGCGCCCTAACCGGGACAGGGACCGGGGAGCTGTTTTTT. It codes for CSALTGTGTGELFF.

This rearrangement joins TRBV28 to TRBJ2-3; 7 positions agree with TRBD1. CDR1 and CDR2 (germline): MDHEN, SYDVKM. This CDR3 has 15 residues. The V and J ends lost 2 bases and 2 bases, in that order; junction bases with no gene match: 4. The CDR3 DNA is TGTGCCAGCAGTTTAAGGGACAGCAACACAGATACGCAGTATTTT. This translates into CASSLRDSNTDTQYF.

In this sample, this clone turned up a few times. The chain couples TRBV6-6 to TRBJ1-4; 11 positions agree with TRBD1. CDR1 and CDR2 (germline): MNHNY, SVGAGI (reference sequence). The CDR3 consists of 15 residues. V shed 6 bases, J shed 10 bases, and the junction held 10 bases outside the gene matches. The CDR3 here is CASRNRGQGAAKLFF. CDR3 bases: TGTGCCAGCAGAAACCGCGGACAGGGGGCGGCAAAACTGTTTTTT.

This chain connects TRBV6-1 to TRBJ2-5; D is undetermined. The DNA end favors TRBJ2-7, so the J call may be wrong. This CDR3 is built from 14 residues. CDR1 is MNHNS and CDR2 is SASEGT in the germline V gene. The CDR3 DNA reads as TGTGCCAGCAGTGAACTCGGTCTCCTAGACGAGCAGTACTTC. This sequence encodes CASSELGLLDEQYF.